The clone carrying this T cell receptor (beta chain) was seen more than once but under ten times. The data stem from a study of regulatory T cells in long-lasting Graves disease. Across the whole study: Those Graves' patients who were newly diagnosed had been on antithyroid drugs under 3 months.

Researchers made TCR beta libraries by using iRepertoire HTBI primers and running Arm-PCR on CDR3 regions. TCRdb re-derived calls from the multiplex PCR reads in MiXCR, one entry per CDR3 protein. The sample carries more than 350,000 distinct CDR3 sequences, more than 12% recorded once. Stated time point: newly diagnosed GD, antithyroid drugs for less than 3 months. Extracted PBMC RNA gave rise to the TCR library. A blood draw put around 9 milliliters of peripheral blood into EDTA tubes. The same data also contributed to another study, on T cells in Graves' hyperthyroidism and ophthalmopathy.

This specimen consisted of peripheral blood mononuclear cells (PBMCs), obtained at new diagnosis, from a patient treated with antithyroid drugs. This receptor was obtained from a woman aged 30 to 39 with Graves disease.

The CDR3 protein is CASSSGRVQVLRGGYTF. The CDR3 DNA is TGTGCCAGCAGTTCGGGGCGGGTCCAAGTACTCAGAGGTGGCTACACCTTC. This sequence joins TRBV2 and TRBJ1-2; tentative D call: TRBD1 (5 bases). The ends were cut back, 5 bases at V and 7 bases at J, with 26 bases in the middle. The germline CDR1 and CDR2 sequences are SNHLY and FYNNEI. The CDR3 runs to 17 residues.